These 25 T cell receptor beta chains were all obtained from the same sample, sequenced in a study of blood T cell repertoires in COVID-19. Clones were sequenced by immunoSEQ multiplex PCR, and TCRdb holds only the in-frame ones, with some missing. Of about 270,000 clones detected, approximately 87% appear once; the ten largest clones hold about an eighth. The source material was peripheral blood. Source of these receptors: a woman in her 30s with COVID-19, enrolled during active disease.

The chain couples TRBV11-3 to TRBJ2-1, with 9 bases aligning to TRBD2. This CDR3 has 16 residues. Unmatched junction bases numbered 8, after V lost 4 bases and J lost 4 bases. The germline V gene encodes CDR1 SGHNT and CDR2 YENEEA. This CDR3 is CASSSGAGGMYNEQFF. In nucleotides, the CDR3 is TGTGCCAGCAGCTCCGGGGCGGGGGGGATGTACAATGAGCAGTTCTTC.

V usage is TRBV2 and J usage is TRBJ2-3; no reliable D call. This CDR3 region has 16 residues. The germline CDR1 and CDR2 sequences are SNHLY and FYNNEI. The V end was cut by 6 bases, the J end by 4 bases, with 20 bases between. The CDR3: CASRARLSSTADTQYF. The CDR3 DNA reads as TGTGCCAGCAGGGCCCGACTCTCTAGTACTGCAGATACGCAGTATTTT.

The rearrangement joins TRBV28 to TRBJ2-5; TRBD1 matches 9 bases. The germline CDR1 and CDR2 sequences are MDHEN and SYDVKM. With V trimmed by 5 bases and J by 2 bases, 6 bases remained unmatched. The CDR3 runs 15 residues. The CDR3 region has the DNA TGTGCCAGCAGTCCAGCCGGGACAGGGCAAGAGACCCAGTACTTC. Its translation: CASSPAGTGQETQYF.

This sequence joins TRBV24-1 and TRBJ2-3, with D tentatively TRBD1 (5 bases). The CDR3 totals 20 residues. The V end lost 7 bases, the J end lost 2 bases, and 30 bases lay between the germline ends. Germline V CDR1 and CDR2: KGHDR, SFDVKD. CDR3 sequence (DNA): TGTGCCACCAGCCTAAAGGGCAGGGATGAAGGGGCCCTTTACACAGATACGCAGTATTTT. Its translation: CATSLKGRDEGALYTDTQYF.

CDR3 in amino acids: CASSTRSEAFF. For the CDR3, the DNA is TGTGCCAGCAGCACTAGGTCTGAAGCTTTCTTT. This rearrangement joins TRBV6-2 or TRBV6-3 to TRBJ1-1, with unresolved D. The length of the CDR3 is 11 residues. The germline gives CDR1 MNHEY, CDR2 SVGEGT. The V gene lost 6 bases and the J gene lost 6 bases, with 8 bases spanning the gap.

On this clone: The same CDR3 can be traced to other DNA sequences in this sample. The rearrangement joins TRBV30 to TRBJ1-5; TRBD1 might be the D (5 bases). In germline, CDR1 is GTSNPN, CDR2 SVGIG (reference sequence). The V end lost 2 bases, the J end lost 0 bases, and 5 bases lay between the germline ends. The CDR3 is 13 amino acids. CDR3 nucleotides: TGTGCCTGGAGTCAGGGTAGCAATCAGCCCCAGCATTTT. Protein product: CAWSQGSNQPQHF.

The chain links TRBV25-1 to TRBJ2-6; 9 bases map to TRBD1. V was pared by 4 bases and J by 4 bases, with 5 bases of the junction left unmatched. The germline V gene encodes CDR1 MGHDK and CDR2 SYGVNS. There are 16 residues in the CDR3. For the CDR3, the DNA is TGTGCCAGCAGTGTCAGGACAGGGGCCGGGGCCAACGTCCTGACTTTC. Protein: CASSVRTGAGANVLTF.

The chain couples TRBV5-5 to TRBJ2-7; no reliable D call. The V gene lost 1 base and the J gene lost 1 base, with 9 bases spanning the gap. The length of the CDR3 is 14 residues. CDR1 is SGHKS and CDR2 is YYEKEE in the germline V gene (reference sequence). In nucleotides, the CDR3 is TGTGCCAGCAGCTTGACTGTCTTGTCCTACGAGCAGTACTTC. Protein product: CASSLTVLSYEQYF.

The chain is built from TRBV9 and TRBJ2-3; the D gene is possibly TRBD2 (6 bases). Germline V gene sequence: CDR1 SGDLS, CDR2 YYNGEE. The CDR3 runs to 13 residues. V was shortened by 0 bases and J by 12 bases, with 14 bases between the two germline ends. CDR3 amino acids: CASSVDPSATQYF. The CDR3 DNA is TGTGCCAGCAGCGTAGATCCTAGCGCGACCCAGTATTTT.

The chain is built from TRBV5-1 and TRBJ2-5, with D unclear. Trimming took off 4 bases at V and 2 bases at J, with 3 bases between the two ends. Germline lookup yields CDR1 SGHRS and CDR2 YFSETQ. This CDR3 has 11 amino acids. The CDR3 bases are TGCGCCAGCAGCCCTCAAGAGACCCAGTACTTC. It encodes CASSPQETQYF.

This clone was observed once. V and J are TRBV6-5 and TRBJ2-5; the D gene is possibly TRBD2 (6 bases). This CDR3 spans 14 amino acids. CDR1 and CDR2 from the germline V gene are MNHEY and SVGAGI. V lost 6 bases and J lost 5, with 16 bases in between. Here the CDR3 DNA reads TGTGCCAGCAGGAAGGTTCCTGGGGGGGAGACCCAGTACTTC. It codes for CASRKVPGGETQYF.

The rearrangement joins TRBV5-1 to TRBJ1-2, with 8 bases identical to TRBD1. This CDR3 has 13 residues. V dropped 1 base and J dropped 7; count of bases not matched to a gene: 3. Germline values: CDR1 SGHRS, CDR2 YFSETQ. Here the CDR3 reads CASSLTGGSGYTF. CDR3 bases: TGCGCCAGCAGCTTGACAGGGGGATCTGGCTACACCTTC.

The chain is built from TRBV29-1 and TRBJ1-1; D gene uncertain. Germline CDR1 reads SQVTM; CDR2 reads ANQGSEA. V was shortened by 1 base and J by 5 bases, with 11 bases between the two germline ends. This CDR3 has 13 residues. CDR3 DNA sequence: TGCAGCGTTGAAGGCAAGTTAGTTACTGAAGCTTTCTTT. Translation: CSVEGKLVTEAFF.

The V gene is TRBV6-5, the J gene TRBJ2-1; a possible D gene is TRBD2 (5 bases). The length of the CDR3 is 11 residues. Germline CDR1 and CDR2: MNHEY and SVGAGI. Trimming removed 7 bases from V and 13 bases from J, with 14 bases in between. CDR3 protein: CASTGESSQFF. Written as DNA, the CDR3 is TGTGCCAGCACTGGGGAGAGTAGCCAGTTCTTC.

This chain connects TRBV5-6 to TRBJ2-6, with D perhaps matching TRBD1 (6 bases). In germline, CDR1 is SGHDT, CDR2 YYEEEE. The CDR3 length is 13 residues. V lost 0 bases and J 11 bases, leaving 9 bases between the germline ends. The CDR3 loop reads CASSLVGGDVLTF. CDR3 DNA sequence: TGTGCCAGCAGCTTGGTTGGGGGCGACGTCCTGACTTTC.

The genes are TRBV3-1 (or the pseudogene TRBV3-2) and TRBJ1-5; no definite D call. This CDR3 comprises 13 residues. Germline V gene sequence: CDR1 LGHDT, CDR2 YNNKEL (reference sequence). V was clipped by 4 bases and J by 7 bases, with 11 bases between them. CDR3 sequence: CASSLTTRQPQHF. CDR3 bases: TGTGCCAGCAGCCTAACTACGAGGCAGCCCCAGCATTTT.

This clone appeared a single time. DNA of the CDR3: TGTGCCAGCCGGGACATCGCCTACGAGCAGTACTTC. This sequence encodes CASRDIAYEQYF. The chain recombines TRBV27 with TRBJ2-7; TRBD1 is a possible D gene (6 bases). V lost 8 bases to trimming and J lost 2 bases, with 10 bases between them. There are 12 residues in the CDR3. The germline V gene has CDR1 MNHEY and CDR2 SMNVEV (reference sequence).

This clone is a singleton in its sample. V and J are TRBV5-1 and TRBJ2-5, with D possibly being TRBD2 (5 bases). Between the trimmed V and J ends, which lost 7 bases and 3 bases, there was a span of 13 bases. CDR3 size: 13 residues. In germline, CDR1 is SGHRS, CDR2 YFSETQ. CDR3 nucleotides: TGCGCCAGCCGGGTACCCGGGGAAGAGACCCAGTACTTC. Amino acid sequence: CASRVPGEETQYF.

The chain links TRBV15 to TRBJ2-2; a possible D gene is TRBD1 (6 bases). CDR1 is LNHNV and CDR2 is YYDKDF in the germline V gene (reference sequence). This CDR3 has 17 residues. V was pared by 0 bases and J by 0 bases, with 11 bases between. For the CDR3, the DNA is TGTGCCACCAGCAGAGATATAGGGGGATCGAACACCGGGGAGCTGTTTTTT. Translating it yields CATSRDIGGSNTGELFF.

CDR3: CASSLDPGDNQPQHF. The CDR3 bases are TGCGCCAGCAGCTTGGACCCCGGGGACAATCAGCCCCAGCATTTT. The V gene is TRBV5-1, the J gene TRBJ1-5; D is unclear. The CDR3 length is 15 residues. CDR1 and CDR2 from the germline V gene are SGHRS and YFSETQ. V was clipped by 0 bases and J by 3 bases, with 10 bases between them.

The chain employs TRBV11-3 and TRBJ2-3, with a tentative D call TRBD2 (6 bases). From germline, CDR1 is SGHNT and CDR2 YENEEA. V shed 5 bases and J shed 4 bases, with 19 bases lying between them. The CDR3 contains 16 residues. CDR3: CASSKGLARDSDTQYF. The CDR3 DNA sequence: TGTGCCAGCAGCAAAGGGTTGGCCAGGGACTCAGATACGCAGTATTTT.

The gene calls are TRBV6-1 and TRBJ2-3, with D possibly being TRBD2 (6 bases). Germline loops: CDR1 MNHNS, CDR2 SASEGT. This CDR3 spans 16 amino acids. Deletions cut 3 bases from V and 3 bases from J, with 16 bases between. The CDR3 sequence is CASSETSNYPTDTQYF. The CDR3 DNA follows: TGTGCCAGCAGTGAGACTAGTAATTATCCGACAGATACGCAGTATTTT.

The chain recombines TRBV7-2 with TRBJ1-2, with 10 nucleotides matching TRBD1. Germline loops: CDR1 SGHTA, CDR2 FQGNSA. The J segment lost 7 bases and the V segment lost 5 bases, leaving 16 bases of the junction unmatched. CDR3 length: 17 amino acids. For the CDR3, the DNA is TGTGCCAGCAGCATCACCGGGACAGGGGATTTTTTACCTGGCTACACCTTC. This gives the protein CASSITGTGDFLPGYTF.

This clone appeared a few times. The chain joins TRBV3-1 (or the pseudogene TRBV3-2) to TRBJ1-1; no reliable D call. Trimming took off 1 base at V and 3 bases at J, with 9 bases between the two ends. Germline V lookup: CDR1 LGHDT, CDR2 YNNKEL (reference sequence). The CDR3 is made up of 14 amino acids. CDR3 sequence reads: CASSQAGLDTEAFF. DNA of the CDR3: TGTGCCAGCAGCCAAGCGGGGTTGGACACTGAAGCTTTCTTT.

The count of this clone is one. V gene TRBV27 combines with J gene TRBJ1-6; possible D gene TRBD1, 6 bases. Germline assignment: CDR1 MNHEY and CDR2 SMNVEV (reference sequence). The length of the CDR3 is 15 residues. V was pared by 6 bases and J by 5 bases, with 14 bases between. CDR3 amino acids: CASRPGTPNNSPLHF. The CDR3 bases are TGTGCCAGCAGACCCGGGACACCTAATAATTCACCCCTCCACTTT.